A single sample is the source of the 4 T cell receptor beta chains below, sequenced in a study of CD8 T cells in ankylosing spondylitis. Via MiXCR, TCRdb re-called the 5' RACE reads, giving one row per CDR3 protein. The sample lists 100,000 or so distinct CDR3 sequences; 24% were seen once. The material sequenced was synovial fluid, either unsorted or a sorted T cell fraction (not recorded which). The origin of the receptors is a male donor with ankylosing spondylitis.

The chain joins TRBV12-3 or TRBV12-4 to TRBJ2-5, with unresolved D. Trimming took off 3 bases at V and 5 bases at J, with 13 bases between the two ends. The CDR3 consists of 14 residues. CDR3 loop: CASSFGDSRETQYF. In DNA form, the CDR3 reads TGTGCCAGCAGTTTTGGGGATTCAAGGGAGACCCAGTACTTC.

The chain uses TRBV7-9 and TRBJ2-2; D unresolved. Germline V lookup: CDR1 SEHNR, CDR2 FQNEAQ (reference sequence). The CDR3 length is 15 residues. V lost 6 bases, J lost 0 bases, and 11 bases lay in between. The DNA for the CDR3 is TGTGCCAGCAGTCTAAACATCCCGAACACCGGGGAGCTGTTTTTT. Translation gives CASSLNIPNTGELFF.

The chain carries TRBV29-1 and TRBJ2-7, with a possible D match to TRBD2 (6 bases). Trimming left V 5 bases short and J 3 bases short, with 11 bases between. Germline lookup yields CDR1 SQVTM and CDR2 ANQGSEA. This CDR3 is 12 amino acids long. CDR3 bases: TGCAGCGTTTTATACGGGAGCTACGAGCAGTACTTC. Encoded protein: CSVLYGSYEQYF.

This clonotype has only a few counts. The chain links TRBV5-1 to TRBJ2-7; D unclear. This CDR3 comprises 12 residues. V was clipped by 5 bases and J by 6 bases, with 12 bases between them. Germline lookup yields CDR1 SGHRS and CDR2 YFSETQ. The CDR3 region is CASRGTIGEQYV. The CDR3, as DNA: TGCGCCAGCAGGGGAACCATCGGCGAGCAGTACGTC.